This TCR beta chain was recorded in a study of T cell clonality in common variable immunodeficiency. Study-level points and caveats: In common variable immunodeficiency, TCR beta chains reportedly carried fewer deletions and N-nucleotide insertions.

Sequenced by immunoSEQ multiplex PCR; TCRdb stores in-frame clones only, minus some. The table lists about 35,000 clones, with no singletons. This clone was recorded a few times. Its antigen is still unknown. The read ends 3 residues before the CDR3 terminus; that terminus is restored from the germline J gene. The CDR3 length is 16 residues. CDR1 is SGHRS, CDR2 YFSETQ, per germline. What was sequenced was peripheral blood mononuclear cells. This clonotype was obtained from a person between 18 and 75 years old in good health. V usage is TRBV5-1 and J usage is TRBJ1-6; 10 positions match TRBD1. The CDR3 loop is CASSFGTGTGEFPLHF. Incomplete CDR3 DNA: TGCGCCAGCAGCTTTGGGACCGGGACAGGGGAGTTCCCC.